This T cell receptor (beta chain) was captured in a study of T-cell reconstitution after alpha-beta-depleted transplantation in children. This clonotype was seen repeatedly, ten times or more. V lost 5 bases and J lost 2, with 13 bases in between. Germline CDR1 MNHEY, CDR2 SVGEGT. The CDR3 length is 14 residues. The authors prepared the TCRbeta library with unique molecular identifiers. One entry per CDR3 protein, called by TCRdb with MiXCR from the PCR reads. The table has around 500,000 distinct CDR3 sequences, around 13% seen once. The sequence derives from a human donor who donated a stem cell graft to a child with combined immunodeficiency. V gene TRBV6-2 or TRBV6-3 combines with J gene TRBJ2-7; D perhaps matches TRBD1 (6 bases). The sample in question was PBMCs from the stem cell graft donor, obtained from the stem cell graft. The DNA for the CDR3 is TGTGCCAGCAGTAGATCAGGGGAAACCTACGAGCAGTACTTC. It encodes CASSRSGETYEQYF.